The present entry profiles one TCR beta chain with its context. This sample is part of a study of metastatic and nonmetastatic thyroid tumors. Every patient underwent thyroid surgery untreated. Per the authors' pipeline: A classifier for distant metastasis in papillary thyroid cancer was constructed using CDR3 differences observed across clinicopathological groups. TCRdb re-called clones via MiXCR from the PCR reads. TCRdb's processing, not the authors' own work, is the source of the V and J calls. Altogether roughly 72,000 clones are present, about 17% being singletons, with the ten largest covering 9.5% to 15%. There are 14 residues in the CDR3. V was shortened by 0 bases and J by 10 bases, with 10 bases between the two germline ends. Germline V lookup: CDR1 LGHNA, CDR2 YSLEER.

The receptor comes from a female donor with papillary thyroid cancer or a benign thyroid nodule (not recorded which). Some clones in this sample may be carry-over from other donors' samples. The chain links TRBV4-3 to TRBJ1-6; D call uncertain. Sequenced sample: blood. CDR3 DNA sequence: TGCGCCAGCAGCCAAGATCTCGCGGAGTCACCCCTCCACTTT. It specifies CASSQDLAESPLHF.